This T cell receptor beta chain was found in a study of metastatic and nonmetastatic thyroid tumors. About the research overall: Both malignant and benign thyroid patients supplied peripheral blood and tumor or nodule tissue samples, across which the repertoires of these patients were then compared. The study's findings and limits: Compared with benign nodules, malignant thyroid tumors were reported to have significantly higher TCR beta diversity in both blood and tumor.

Every patient underwent thyroid surgery untreated. The ends lost 4 bases at V and 2 bases at J; junction bases unmatched: 3. Germline CDR1 is SGHRS and CDR2 is YFSETQ. The CDR3 has 14 residues. Ten or more counts support this clone. Antigen: not known. In the original analysis: A papillary thyroid cancer distant-metastasis classifier was built from CDR3 differences across clinicopathological groups. MiXCR reprocessed the PCR reads for TCRdb. TCRdb's processing, not the authors' own work, is the source of the V and J calls. The repertoire holds roughly 33,000 clones, with roughly 18% as singletons. The chain employs TRBV5-1 and TRBJ2-7; TRBD1 agrees at 10 bases. The material sequenced was blood. The source of this sequence is a female donor with papillary thyroid cancer or a benign thyroid nodule (not recorded which). Some clones in this sample may be carry-over from other donors' samples. The CDR3: CASSEGQGTYEQYF. The CDR3 DNA reads TGCGCCAGCAGCGAGGGACAGGGGACCTACGAGCAGTACTTC.